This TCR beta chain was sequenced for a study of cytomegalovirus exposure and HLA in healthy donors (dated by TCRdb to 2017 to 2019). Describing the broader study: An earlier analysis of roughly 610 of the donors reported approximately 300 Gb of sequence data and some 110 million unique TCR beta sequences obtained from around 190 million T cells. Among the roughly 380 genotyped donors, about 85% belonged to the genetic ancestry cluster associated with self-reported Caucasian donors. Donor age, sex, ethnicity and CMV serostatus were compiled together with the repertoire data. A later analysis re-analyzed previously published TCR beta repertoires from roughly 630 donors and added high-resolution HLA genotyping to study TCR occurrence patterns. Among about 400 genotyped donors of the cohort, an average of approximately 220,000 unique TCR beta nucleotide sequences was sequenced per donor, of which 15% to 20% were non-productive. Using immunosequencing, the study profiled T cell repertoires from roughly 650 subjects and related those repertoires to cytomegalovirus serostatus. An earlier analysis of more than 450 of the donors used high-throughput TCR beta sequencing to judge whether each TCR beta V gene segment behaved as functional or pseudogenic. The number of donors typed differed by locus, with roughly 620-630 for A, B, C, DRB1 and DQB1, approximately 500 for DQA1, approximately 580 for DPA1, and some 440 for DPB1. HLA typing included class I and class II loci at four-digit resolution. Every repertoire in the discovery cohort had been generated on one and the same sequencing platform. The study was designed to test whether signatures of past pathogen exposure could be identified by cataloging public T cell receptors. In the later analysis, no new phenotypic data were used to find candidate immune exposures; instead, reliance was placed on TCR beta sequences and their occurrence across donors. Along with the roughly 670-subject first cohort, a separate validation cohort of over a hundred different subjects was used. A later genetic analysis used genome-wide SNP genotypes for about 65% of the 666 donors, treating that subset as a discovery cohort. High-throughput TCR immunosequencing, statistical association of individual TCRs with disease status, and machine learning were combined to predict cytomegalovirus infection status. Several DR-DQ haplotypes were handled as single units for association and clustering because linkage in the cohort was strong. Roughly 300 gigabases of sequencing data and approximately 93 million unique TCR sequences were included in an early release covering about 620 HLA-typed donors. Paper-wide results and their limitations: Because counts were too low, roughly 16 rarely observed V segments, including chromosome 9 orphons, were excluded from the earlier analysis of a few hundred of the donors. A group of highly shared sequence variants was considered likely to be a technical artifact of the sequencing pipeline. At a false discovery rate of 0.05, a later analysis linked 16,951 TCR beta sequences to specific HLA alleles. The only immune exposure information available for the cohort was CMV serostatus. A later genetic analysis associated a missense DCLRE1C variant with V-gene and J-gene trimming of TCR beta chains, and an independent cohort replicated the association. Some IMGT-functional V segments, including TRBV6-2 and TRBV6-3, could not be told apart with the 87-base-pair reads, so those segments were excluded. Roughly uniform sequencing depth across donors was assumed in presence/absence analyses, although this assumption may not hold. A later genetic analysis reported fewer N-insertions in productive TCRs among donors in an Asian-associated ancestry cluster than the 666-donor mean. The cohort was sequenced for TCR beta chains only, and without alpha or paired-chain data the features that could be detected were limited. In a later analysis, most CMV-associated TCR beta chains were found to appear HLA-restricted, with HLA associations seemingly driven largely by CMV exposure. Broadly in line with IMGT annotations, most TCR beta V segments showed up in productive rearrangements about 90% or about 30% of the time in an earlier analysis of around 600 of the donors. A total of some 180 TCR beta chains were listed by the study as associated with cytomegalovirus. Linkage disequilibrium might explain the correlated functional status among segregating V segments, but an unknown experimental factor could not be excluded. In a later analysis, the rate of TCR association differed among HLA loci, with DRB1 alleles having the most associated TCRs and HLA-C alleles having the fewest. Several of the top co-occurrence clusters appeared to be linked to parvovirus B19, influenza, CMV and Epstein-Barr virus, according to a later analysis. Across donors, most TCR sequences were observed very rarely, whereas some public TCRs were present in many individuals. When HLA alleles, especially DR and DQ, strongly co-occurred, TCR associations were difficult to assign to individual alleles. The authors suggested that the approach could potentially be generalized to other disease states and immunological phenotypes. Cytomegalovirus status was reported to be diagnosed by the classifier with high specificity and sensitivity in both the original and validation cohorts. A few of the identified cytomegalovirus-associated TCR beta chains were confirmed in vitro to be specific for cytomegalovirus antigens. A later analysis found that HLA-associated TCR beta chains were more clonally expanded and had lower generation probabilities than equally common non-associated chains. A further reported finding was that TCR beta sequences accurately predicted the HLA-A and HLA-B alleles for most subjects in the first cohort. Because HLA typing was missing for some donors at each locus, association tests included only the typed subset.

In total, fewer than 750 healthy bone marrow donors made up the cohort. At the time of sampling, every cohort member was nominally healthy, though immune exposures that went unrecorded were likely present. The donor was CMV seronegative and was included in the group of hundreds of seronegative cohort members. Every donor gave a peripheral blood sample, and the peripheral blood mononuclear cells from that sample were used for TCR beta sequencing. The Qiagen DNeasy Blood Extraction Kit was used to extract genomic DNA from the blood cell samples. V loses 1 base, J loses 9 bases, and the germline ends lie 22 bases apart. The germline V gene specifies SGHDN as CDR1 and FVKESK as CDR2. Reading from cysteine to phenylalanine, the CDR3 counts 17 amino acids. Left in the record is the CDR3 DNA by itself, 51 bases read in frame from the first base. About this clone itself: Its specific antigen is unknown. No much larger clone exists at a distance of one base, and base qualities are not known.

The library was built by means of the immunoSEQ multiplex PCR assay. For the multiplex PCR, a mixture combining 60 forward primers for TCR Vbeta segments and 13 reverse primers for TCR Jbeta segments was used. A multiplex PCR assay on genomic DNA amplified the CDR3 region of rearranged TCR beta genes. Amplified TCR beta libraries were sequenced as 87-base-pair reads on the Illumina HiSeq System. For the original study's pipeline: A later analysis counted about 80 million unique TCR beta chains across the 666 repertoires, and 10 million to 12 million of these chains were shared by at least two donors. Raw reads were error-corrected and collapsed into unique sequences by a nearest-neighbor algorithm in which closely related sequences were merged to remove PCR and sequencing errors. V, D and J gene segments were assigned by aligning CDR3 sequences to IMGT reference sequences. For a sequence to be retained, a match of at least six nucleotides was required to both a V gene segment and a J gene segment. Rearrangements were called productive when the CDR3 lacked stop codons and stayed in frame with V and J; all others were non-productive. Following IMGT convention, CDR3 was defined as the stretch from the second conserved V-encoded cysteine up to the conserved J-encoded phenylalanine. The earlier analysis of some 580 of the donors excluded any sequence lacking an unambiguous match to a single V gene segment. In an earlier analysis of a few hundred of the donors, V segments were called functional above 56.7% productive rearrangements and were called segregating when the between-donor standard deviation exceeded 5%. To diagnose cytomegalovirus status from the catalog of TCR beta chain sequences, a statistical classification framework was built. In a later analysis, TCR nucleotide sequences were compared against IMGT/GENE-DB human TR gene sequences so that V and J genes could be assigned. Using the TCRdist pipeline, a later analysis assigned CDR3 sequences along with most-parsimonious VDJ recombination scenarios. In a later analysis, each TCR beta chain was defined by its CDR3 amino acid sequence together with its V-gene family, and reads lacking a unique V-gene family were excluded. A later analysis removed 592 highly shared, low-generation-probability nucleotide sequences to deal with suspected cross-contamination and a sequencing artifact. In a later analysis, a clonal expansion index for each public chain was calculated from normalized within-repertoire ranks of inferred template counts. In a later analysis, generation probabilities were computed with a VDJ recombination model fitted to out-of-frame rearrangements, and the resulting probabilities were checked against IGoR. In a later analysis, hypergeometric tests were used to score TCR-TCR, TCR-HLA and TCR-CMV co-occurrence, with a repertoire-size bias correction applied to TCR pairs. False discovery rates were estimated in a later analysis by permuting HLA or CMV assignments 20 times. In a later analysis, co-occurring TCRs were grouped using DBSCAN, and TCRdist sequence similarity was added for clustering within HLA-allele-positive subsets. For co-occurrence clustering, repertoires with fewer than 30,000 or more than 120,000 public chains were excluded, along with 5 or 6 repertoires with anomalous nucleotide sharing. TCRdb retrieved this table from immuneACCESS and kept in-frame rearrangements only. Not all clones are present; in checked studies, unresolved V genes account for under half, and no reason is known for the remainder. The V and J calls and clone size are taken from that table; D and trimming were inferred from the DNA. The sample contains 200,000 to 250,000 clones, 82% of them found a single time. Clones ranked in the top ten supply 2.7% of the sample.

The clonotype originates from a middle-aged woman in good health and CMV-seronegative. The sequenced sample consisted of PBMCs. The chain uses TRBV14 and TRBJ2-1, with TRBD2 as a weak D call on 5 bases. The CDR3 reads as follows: CASSQVEVTNRKGEQFF. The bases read TGTGCCAGCAGCCAAGTGGAGGTAACGAATCGCAAGGGTGAGCAGTTCTTC.